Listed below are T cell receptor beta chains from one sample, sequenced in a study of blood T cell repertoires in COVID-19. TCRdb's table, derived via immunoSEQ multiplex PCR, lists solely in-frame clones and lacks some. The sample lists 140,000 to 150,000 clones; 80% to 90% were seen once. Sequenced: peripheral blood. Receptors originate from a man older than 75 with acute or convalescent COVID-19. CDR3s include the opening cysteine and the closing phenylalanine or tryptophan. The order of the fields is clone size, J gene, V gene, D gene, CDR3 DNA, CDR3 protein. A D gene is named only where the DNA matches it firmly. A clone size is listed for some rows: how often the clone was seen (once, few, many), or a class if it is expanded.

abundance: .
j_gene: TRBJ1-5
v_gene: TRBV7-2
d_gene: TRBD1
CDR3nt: TGTGCCAGCAGCCTGGGACAGCTCAATCAGCCCCAGCATTTT
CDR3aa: CASSLGQLNQPQHF

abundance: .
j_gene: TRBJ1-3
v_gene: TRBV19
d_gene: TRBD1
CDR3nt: TGTGCCAGTAGGCTATCCGGGACAGGCGGAAACACCATATATTTT
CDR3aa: CASRLSGTGGNTIYF

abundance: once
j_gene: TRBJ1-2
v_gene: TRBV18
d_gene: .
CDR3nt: TGTGCCAGCTCGCCAACAGGTGGATATGGCTACACCTTC
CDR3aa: CASSPTGGYGYTF

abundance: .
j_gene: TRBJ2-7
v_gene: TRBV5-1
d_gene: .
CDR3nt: TGCGCCAGCAGCTTGGGACAGTCCTACGAGCAGTACTTC
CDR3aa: CASSLGQSYEQYF

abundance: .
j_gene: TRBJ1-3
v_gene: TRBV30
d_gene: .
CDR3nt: TGTGCCTGGAGTGGGGACACCAAGGGAAACACCATATATTTT
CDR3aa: CAWSGDTKGNTIYF

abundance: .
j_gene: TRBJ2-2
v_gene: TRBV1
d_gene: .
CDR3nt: TGCACCAGCAGCCAAGCTCCTCCGAACACCGGGGAGCTGTTTTTT
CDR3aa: CTSSQAPPNTGELFF

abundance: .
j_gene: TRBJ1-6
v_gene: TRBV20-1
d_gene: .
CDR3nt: TGCAGTGCTAGTCTGGAGTCCCGGAGGAATTCACCCCTCCACTTT
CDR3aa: CSASLESRRNSPLHF

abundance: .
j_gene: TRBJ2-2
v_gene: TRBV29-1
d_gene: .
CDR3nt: TGCAGCGGGAGGACAGAGTTGAACACCGGGGAGCTGTTTTTT
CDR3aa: CSGRTELNTGELFF

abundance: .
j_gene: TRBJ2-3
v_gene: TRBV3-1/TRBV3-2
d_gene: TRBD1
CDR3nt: TGTGCCAGCAGCCAGGGGACAGTTTCTTCAGATACGCAGTATTTT
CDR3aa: CASSQGTVSSDTQYF

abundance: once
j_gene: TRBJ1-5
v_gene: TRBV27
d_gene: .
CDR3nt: TGTGCCAGCAGTTTACAGTGGAGGGGGCCCCAGCATTTT
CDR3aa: CASSLQWRGPQHF

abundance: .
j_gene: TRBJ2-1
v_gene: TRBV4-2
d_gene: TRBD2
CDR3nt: TGTGCCAGCTCCACTCCCGGGGGGGGAATCTACAATGAGCAGTTCTTC
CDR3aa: CASSTPGGGIYNEQFF

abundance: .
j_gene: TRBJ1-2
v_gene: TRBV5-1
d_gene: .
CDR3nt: TGCGCCAGCAGCCGGCAACAGGGAGCTAACTATGGCTACACCTTC
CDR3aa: CASSRQQGANYGYTF

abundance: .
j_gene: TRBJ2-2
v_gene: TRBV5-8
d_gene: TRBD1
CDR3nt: TGTGCCAGCAGCCGGCATTGGACAGGCCCCACCGGGGAGCTGTTTTTT
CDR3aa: CASSRHWTGPTGELFF

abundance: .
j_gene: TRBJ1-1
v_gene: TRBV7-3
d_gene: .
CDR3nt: TGTGCCAGCAGCCTTCTAGGGGGGGAAGGGATCACTGAAGCTTTCTTT
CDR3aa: CASSLLGGEGITEAFF

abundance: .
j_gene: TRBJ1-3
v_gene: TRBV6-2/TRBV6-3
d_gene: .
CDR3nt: TGTGCCAGCAGTCCCGGTTTCAGGAATGGTAAACGGGAAGGAAACACCATATATTTT
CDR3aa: CASSPGFRNGKREGNTIYF

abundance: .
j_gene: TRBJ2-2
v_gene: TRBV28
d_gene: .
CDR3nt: TGTGCCAGCAGTCCAAGGCTGGCCAGGACTTACACCGGGGAGCTGTTTTTT
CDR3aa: CASSPRLARTYTGELFF

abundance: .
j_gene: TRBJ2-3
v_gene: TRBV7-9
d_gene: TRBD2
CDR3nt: TGTGCCAGCAGCTCCACCGCCCTAGCGGGGGTTTCTAGCACAGATACGCAGTATTTT
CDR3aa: CASSSTALAGVSSTDTQYF

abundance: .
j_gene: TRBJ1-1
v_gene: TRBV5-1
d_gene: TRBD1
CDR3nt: TGCGCCAGCCAGACAGGGCGGGACACTGAAGCTTTCTTT
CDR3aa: CASQTGRDTEAFF

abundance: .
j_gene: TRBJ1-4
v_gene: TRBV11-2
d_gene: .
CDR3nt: TGTGCCAGCAGCTTGGGGACAAAGGGAGAGGAAAAACTGTTTTTT
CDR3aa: CASSLGTKGEEKLFF

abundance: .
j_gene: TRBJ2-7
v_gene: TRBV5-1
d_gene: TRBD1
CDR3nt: TGCGCCAGCAGCCTCCAGGGGGTAGGCGAGCAGTACTTC
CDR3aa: CASSLQGVGEQYF

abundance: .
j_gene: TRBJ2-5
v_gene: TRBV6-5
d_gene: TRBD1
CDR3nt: TGTGCCAGCGTGATCAGGGGGCAAGAGACCCAGTACTTC
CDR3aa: CASVIRGQETQYF

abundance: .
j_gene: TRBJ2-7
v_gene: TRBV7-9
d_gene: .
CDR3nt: TGTGCCAGCAGCTTAGTAGGAGTTCGGTCCTACGAGCAGTACTTC
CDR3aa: CASSLVGVRSYEQYF

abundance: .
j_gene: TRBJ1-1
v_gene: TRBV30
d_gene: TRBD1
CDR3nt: TGTGCCTGGAGTCTGACAGGGGTGGGCACTGAAGCTTTCTTT
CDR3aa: CAWSLTGVGTEAFF

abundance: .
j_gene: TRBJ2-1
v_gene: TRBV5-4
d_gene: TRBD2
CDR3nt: TGTGCCAGCAGCATCGGGACTAGCGGGGGGTACAATGAGCAGTTCTTC
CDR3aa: CASSIGTSGGYNEQFF

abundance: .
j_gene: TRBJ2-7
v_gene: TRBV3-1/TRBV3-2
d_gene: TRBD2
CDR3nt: TGTGCCAGCAGCCAAGAAGGGCTAGCGGTCTACGAGCAGTACTTC
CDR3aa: CASSQEGLAVYEQYF

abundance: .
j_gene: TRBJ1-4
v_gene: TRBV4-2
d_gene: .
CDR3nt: TGTGCCAGCAGCCAAGAGTGGGCGGGGAATGAAAAACTGTTTTTT
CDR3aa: CASSQEWAGNEKLFF

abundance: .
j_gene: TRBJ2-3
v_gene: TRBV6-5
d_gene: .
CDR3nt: TGTGCCAGCAGTTACAACAGGCCCACAGATACGCAGTATTTT
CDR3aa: CASSYNRPTDTQYF

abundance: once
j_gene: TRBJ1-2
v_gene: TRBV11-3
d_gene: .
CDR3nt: TGTGCCAGCAGCTCCCCCGGGGTCCCGAACTATGGCTACACCTTC
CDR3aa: CASSSPGVPNYGYTF

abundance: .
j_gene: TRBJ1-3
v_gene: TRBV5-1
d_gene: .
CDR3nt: TGCGCCAGCAGAGAACAGGGAGCCGGAAACACCATATATTTT
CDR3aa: CASREQGAGNTIYF

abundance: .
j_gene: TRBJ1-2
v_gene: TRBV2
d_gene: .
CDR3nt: TGTGCCAGCAGTTCCAGGGGCAGGGGCTACACCTTC
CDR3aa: CASSSRGRGYTF

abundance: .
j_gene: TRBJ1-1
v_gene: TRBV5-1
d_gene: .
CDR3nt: TGCGCCAGCAGCATTACCGGGGGGGACACTGAAGCTTTCTTT
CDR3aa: CASSITGGDTEAFF

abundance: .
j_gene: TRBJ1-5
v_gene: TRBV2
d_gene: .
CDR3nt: TGTGCCGGCAGCAGGGGAGCGGATCAGCCCCAGCATTTT
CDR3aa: CAGSRGADQPQHF

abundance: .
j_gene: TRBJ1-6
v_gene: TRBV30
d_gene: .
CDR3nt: TGTGCCTTAGGAGGGGGGGCTGGTTCACCCCTCCACTTT
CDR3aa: CALGGGAGSPLHF

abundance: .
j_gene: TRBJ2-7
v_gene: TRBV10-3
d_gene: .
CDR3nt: TGTCTCCGTTTGTCAGACAGCCTTAGACCCTACGAGCAGTACTTC
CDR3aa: CLRLSDSLRPYEQYF

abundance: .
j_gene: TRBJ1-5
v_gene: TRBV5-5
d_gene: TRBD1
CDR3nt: TGTGCCAGCAGCTGGGGGGACAGGGGAGGATCTCAGCCCCAGCATTTT
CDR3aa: CASSWGDRGGSQPQHF

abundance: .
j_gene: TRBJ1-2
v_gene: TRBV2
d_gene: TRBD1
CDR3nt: TGTGCCAGAGGGACAGTACCTAACTATGGCTACACCTTC
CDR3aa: CARGTVPNYGYTF

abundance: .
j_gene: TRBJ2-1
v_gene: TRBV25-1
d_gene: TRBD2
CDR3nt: TGTGCCAGCAGGACGGCTAGCGGGGAGAGCTCCTACAATGAGCAGTTCTTC
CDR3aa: CASRTASGESSYNEQFF

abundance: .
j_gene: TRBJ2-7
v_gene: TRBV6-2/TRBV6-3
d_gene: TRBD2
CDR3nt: TGTGCCAGCAGTTACACTAGCGGGGTCACCTACGAGCAGTACTTC
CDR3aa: CASSYTSGVTYEQYF

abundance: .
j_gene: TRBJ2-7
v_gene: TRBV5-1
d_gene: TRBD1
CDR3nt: TGCGCCAGCAGCGTGGGGACAGGGAGGTACGAGCAGTACTTC
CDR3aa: CASSVGTGRYEQYF

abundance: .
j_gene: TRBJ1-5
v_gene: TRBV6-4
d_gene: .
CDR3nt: TGTGCCAGCAGTGAAGAAGCAGGGTGGGCTCAGCCCCAGCATTTT
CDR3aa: CASSEEAGWAQPQHF